Described below is a single TCR beta chain sequence and its context. What antigen it recognizes has not been identified. Nothing much larger sits one base from this clone, and base qualities are not available. In total, approximately 700 healthy bone marrow donors made up the cohort. All cohort members were sampled while nominally healthy, although unrecorded immune exposures were likely present. The donor tested CMV seronegative and was one of the 352 seronegative cohort members. Every donor gave a peripheral blood sample, and the peripheral blood mononuclear cells from that sample were used for TCR beta sequencing. The Qiagen DNeasy Blood Extraction Kit was used to extract genomic DNA from the blood cell samples. The data stem from a study of cytomegalovirus exposure and HLA in healthy donors listed by TCRdb under 2017. As for the study more broadly: According to an earlier analysis of 587 of the donors, about 180 million T cells yielded roughly 110 million unique TCR beta sequences and approximately 300 Gb of sequence data. Typing coverage differed by locus: A, B, C, DRB1 and DQB1 were typed in roughly 620-640 donors, DQA1 in 522, DPA1 in around 610, and DPB1 in approximately 450. Four or five DR-DQ haplotypes were handled as single units for association and clustering because linkage in the cohort was strong. Besides the first cohort of roughly 640 subjects, a separate validation cohort made up of over a hundred different subjects was used. On average, about 200,000 unique TCR beta nucleotide sequences were sequenced per donor among 300 to 500 genotyped donors of the cohort, with roughly 18% of those sequences being non-productive. Donor age, sex, ethnicity and CMV serostatus were compiled together with the repertoire data. A later analysis re-analyzed previously published TCR beta repertoires from 550 to 700 donors and added high-resolution HLA genotyping to study TCR occurrence patterns. An early release that covered approximately 600 HLA-typed donors contained about 290 gigabases of sequencing data and 65 million to 100 million unique TCR sequences. All discovery cohort repertoires had been generated using a single sequencing platform. Class I and class II HLA loci were covered by the typing at four-digit resolution. To predict cytomegalovirus infection status, the study combined high-throughput TCR immunosequencing, statistical association of individual TCRs with disease status, and machine learning. Among the roughly 370 genotyped donors, about 83% belonged to the genetic ancestry cluster associated with self-reported Caucasian donors. The study aimed to test whether signatures of past pathogen exposure could be identified by cataloging public T cell receptors. An earlier analysis of 587 of the donors used high-throughput TCR beta sequencing to judge whether each TCR beta V gene segment behaved as functional or pseudogenic. The study profiled the T cell repertoires of 500 to 800 subjects by immunosequencing and related them to cytomegalovirus serostatus. Rather than using new phenotypic data, the later analysis identified candidate immune exposures from TCR beta sequences and from how often those sequences occurred across donors. A later genetic analysis used genome-wide SNP genotypes for 398 of the 666 donors, treating that subset as a discovery cohort. What the authors observed across the whole study: The study gave a list of over 150 TCR beta chains associated with cytomegalovirus. In a later genetic analysis, fewer N-insertions in productive TCRs were reported among donors in an Asian-associated ancestry cluster than the roughly 700-donor mean. In an earlier analysis of about 550 of the donors, most TCR beta V segments were observed in productive rearrangements about 90% or about 30% of the time, broadly matching IMGT annotations. The 87-base-pair reads could not distinguish some IMGT-functional V segments, including TRBV6-2 and TRBV6-3, so those segments were excluded. A cluster of highly shared sequence variants was judged likely to be a technical artifact of the sequencing pipeline. Only TCR beta chains were sequenced in this cohort, and the absence of alpha or paired-chain data limited detectable features. Because HLA typing was unavailable for some donors at each locus, only the typed subset was used in association tests. Most TCR sequences were observed very rarely across donors, whereas some public TCRs were present in many individuals. In a later analysis, several top co-occurrence clusters were reported to appear linked to parvovirus B19, influenza, CMV and Epstein-Barr virus. In a later analysis, the rate of TCR association differed among HLA loci, with DRB1 alleles having the most associated TCRs and HLA-C alleles having the fewest. A later genetic analysis associated a missense DCLRE1C variant with V-gene and J-gene trimming of TCR beta chains, and an independent cohort replicated the association. According to a later analysis, most CMV-associated TCR beta chains appeared to be HLA-restricted, and the HLA associations seemed to be driven largely by CMV exposure. At a false discovery rate of 0.05, a later analysis linked under 20,000 TCR beta sequences to specific HLA alleles. Three of the identified cytomegalovirus-associated TCR beta chains were confirmed in vitro to be specific for cytomegalovirus antigens. Sequencing depth was assumed to be roughly uniform across donors in the presence/absence analyses, though that assumption may not hold. When HLA alleles, especially DR and DQ, strongly co-occurred, attributing TCR associations to individual alleles was difficult. CMV serostatus was the only immune exposure information available for the cohort. In a later analysis, HLA-associated TCR beta chains were found to be more clonally expanded and to have lower generation probabilities than equally common non-associated chains. Correlated functional status among segregating V segments might be attributable to linkage disequilibrium, but an unknown experimental factor could not be ruled out. The classifier was reported to diagnose cytomegalovirus status with high specificity and sensitivity in both the original cohort and the validation cohort. The earlier analysis of 587 of the donors excluded about 16 rarely observed V segments, including chromosome 9 orphons, because counts were too low. The authors suggested that the approach could potentially be generalized to other disease states and immunological phenotypes. A further reported finding was that TCR beta sequences accurately predicted the HLA-A and HLA-B alleles for most subjects in the first cohort.

Library preparation was by the immunoSEQ multiplex PCR assay. A mixture of 60 forward primers for TCR Vbeta segments and 13 reverse primers for TCR Jbeta segments was used in the multiplex PCR. Amplification of the CDR3 region of rearranged TCR beta genes was performed with a multiplex PCR assay on genomic DNA. Amplified TCR beta libraries were sequenced as 87-base-pair reads on the Illumina HiSeq System. Per the source publication's procedure: A later analysis counted about 76 million unique TCR beta chains across the 550 to 800 repertoires, and 9.5 million to 11 million of these chains were shared by at least two donors. To remove PCR and sequencing errors, raw reads were error-corrected and collapsed into unique sequences using a nearest-neighbor algorithm that merged closely related sequences. CDR3 sequences were aligned to IMGT reference sequences to assign V, D and J gene segments. For a sequence to be retained, a match of at least six nucleotides to both a V gene segment and a J gene segment was required. Rearrangements were classified as productive when the CDR3 lacked stop codons and remained in frame with V and J, and all other rearrangements were classified as non-productive. Following IMGT convention, CDR3 was defined as the stretch from the second conserved V-encoded cysteine up to the conserved J-encoded phenylalanine. The earlier analysis of about 530 of the donors excluded any sequence lacking an unambiguous match to a single V gene segment. In an earlier analysis of approximately 590 of the donors, V segments were called functional above 56.7% productive rearrangements and were called segregating when the between-donor standard deviation exceeded 5%. A statistical classification framework was developed to diagnose cytomegalovirus status using the catalog of TCR beta chain sequences. In a later analysis, TCR nucleotide sequences were compared against IMGT/GENE-DB human TR gene sequences so that V and J genes could be assigned. A later analysis assigned CDR3 sequences and most-parsimonious VDJ recombination scenarios with the TCRdist pipeline. In a later analysis, each TCR beta chain was defined by its CDR3 amino acid sequence together with its V-gene family, and reads lacking a unique V-gene family were excluded. As a way to deal with suspected cross-contamination and a sequencing artifact, a later analysis dropped roughly 620 nucleotide sequences that were highly shared and had low generation probability. In a later analysis, a clonal expansion index was calculated for each public chain from normalized within-repertoire ranks of inferred template counts. A later analysis computed generation probabilities with a VDJ recombination model fitted to out-of-frame rearrangements, and checked the results against IGoR. Hypergeometric tests were used in a later analysis to score TCR-TCR, TCR-HLA and TCR-CMV co-occurrence, with a repertoire-size bias correction applied to the TCR pairs. A later analysis estimated false discovery rates by permuting HLA or CMV assignments 20 times. In a later analysis, co-occurring TCRs were grouped using DBSCAN, with TCRdist sequence similarity added in when clustering inside HLA-allele-positive subsets. Repertoires with fewer than 30,000 or more than 120,000 public chains, plus five repertoires with anomalous nucleotide sharing, were excluded from co-occurrence clustering. The source is immuneACCESS, and TCRdb retained only in-frame sequences with V and J called. Part of the clones is not carried over; for the studies checked, unresolved V genes explain less than half of this, and the remainder is unexplained. V and J calls and clone size follow that table, whereas D and trimming were derived from the DNA. The sample data list some 160,000 clones, and less than 85% of these were observed just once. The ten biggest clones cover more than 5.5% of the sample.

Based on the germline V gene, the CDR1 and CDR2 sequences are SQVTM and ANQGSEA. The CDR3 numbers 16 residues from cysteine through phenylalanine. The sequence is cut down to CDR3 DNA, 48 bases in frame from base 1. Trimming removed 0 bases from V and 4 bases from J, leaving 18 bases between the germline ends. The sample consisted of PBMCs. This receptor was obtained from a man aged 35 to 55 in good health and CMV-seronegative. The chain is assembled from TRBV29-1 and TRBJ1-2; TRBD1 might be the D gene, on 5 matching bases. The CDR3 protein sequence reads: CSVEDLPGTGGYGYTF. The DNA sequence reads TGCAGCGTTGAAGATCTACCCGGGACGGGAGGCTATGGCTACACCTTC.